This is a list of T cell receptor beta chains from one sample in a study of OX40 agonist ivuxolimab in advanced cancers. Produced via immunoSEQ multiplex PCR; TCRdb's table is partial and in-frame only. The sample gives more than 50,000 clones, roughly 84% of which show up once; 4.5% to 5.5% is in the top ten. The sample was CD4+ or CD8+ T cells sorted from blood, taken in a trial of the OX40 agonist ivuxolimab. These receptors were collected from an adult with an advanced solid tumor such as melanoma, head and neck, liver or kidney cancer. CDR3s include the opening cysteine and the closing phenylalanine or tryptophan. The order of the fields is V gene, J gene, clone size, D gene, CDR3 DNA, CDR3 protein. A D gene is named only where the DNA matches it firmly. The size of a clone is reported for some rows only, either as once, few or many, or as a class for expanded clones.

v_gene: TRBV5-4; j_gene: TRBJ2-3; abundance: .; d_gene: .; CDR3nt: TGTGCCAGCAGCACTGGACGAGATACGCAGTATTTT; CDR3aa: CASSTGRDTQYF
v_gene: TRBV7-8; j_gene: TRBJ1-2; abundance: .; d_gene: TRBD1; CDR3nt: TGTGCCAGCAGCTTAGAGGGACAGGGGGCAAATGGCTACACCTTC; CDR3aa: CASSLEGQGANGYTF
v_gene: TRBV4-1; j_gene: TRBJ2-1; abundance: .; d_gene: .; CDR3nt: TGCGCCAGCAGCCAACCGAGAAATGAGCAGTTCTTC; CDR3aa: CASSQPRNEQFF
v_gene: TRBV5-6; j_gene: TRBJ2-1; abundance: .; d_gene: .; CDR3nt: TGTGCCAGCAGCTTTCCCGGGACGGGGTACAATGAGCAGTTCTTC; CDR3aa: CASSFPGTGYNEQFF
v_gene: TRBV4-3; j_gene: TRBJ2-3; abundance: .; d_gene: .; CDR3nt: TGCGCCAGCAGCCAAGATTCCGCCTACACAGATACGCAGTATTTT; CDR3aa: CASSQDSAYTDTQYF
v_gene: TRBV2; j_gene: TRBJ2-7; abundance: once; d_gene: .; CDR3nt: TGTGACCCTTACGAGCAGTACTTC; CDR3aa: CDPYEQYF
v_gene: TRBV11-3; j_gene: TRBJ2-5; abundance: .; d_gene: TRBD2; CDR3nt: TGTGCCAGCAGCTCTCCCTCCAGCGGGAGGTGGACCCAGTACTTC; CDR3aa: CASSSPSSGRWTQYF
v_gene: TRBV7-9; j_gene: TRBJ2-3; abundance: .; d_gene: TRBD1; CDR3nt: TGTGCCAGCAGCTTAGAGGGACAGGGGGCCGCAGATACGCAGTATTTT; CDR3aa: CASSLEGQGAADTQYF
v_gene: TRBV19; j_gene: TRBJ2-5; abundance: .; d_gene: TRBD2; CDR3nt: TGTGCCAGTAGTCTGCTTGCGCGGGAGGGCCGCGAGACCCAGTACTTC; CDR3aa: CASSLLAREGRETQYF
v_gene: TRBV4-3; j_gene: TRBJ2-7; abundance: .; d_gene: .; CDR3nt: TGCGCCAGCAGCCAAGCATACGAGAGGGTGGTCTACTTAGACGAGCAGTACTTC; CDR3aa: CASSQAYERVVYLDEQYF
v_gene: TRBV28; j_gene: TRBJ2-7; abundance: .; d_gene: TRBD2; CDR3nt: TGTGCCAGCACCAACCTAGCGGGAGCTCGAGAGCAGTACTTC; CDR3aa: CASTNLAGAREQYF
v_gene: TRBV5-5; j_gene: TRBJ2-6; abundance: .; d_gene: .; CDR3nt: TGTGCCAGCAGTTTTGGACGTCACGCTGGGGCCAACGTCCTGACTTTC; CDR3aa: CASSFGRHAGANVLTF
v_gene: TRBV25-1; j_gene: TRBJ2-4; abundance: .; d_gene: .; CDR3nt: TGTGCCAGCAGTGATTCCGGGGGCGCAGCCAAAAACATTCAGTACTTC; CDR3aa: CASSDSGGAAKNIQYF
v_gene: TRBV10-1; j_gene: TRBJ2-7; abundance: few; d_gene: .; CDR3nt: TGCGCCAGCAGTGAGTCGTACTACTACGAGCAGTACTTC; CDR3aa: CASSESYYYEQYF
v_gene: TRBV9; j_gene: TRBJ2-7; abundance: .; d_gene: .; CDR3nt: TGTGCCAGCAGCGTAGCCTCGACAGGACTTGCTTACGAGCAGTACTTC; CDR3aa: CASSVASTGLAYEQYF
v_gene: TRBV6-6; j_gene: TRBJ1-1; abundance: .; d_gene: .; CDR3nt: TGTGCCAGCAGTTACCGGACGAGCACTGAAGCTTTCTTT; CDR3aa: CASSYRTSTEAFF
v_gene: TRBV11-2; j_gene: TRBJ2-2; abundance: .; d_gene: .; CDR3nt: TGTGCCAGCACCGGCGGGGAGCTGTTTTTT; CDR3aa: CASTGGELFF
v_gene: TRBV11-3; j_gene: TRBJ2-7; abundance: .; d_gene: .; CDR3nt: TGTGCCAGCAGCTTAGGAGCGAGGGACGAGCAGTACTTC; CDR3aa: CASSLGARDEQYF
v_gene: TRBV5-5; j_gene: TRBJ2-7; abundance: .; d_gene: .; CDR3nt: TGTGCCAGCAGTGGGGTCGGGATCGCCTACGAGCAGTACTTC; CDR3aa: CASSGVGIAYEQYF
v_gene: TRBV6-5; j_gene: TRBJ2-1; abundance: .; d_gene: .; CDR3nt: TGTGCCAGCAGTTCAGAGTTTGATGAGCAGTTCTTC; CDR3aa: CASSSEFDEQFF
v_gene: TRBV28; j_gene: TRBJ2-7; abundance: .; d_gene: TRBD1; CDR3nt: TGTGCCAGCAAAGAGGGGGCGCCTAATTACGAGCAGTACTTC; CDR3aa: CASKEGAPNYEQYF
v_gene: TRBV19; j_gene: TRBJ2-1; abundance: .; d_gene: TRBD1; CDR3nt: TGTGCCAGTAGTATAGGCAGGGGGCCTGAGCAGTTCTTC; CDR3aa: CASSIGRGPEQFF